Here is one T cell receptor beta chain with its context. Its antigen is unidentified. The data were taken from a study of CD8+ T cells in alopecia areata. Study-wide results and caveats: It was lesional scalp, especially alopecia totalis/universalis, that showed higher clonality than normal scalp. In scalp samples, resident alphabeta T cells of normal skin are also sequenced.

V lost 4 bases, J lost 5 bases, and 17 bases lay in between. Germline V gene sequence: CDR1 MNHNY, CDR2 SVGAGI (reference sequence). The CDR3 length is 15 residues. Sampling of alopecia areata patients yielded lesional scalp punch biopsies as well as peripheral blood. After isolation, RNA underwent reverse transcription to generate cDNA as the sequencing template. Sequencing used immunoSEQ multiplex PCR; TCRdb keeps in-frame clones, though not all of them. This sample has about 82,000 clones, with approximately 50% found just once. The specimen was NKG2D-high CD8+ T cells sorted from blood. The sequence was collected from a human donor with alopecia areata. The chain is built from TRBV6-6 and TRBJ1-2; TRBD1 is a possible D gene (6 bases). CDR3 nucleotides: TGTGCCAGCAGTTCGCCAGAGCAGGGGTGGTATGGCTACACCTTC. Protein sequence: CASSSPEQGWYGYTF.